Listed here are 27 T cell receptor beta chains from one sample, sequenced in a study of cytomegalovirus exposure and HLA in healthy donors. The PCR contained 60 Vbeta and 13 Jbeta primers. Data came from immunoSEQ multiplex PCR; TCRdb stores just in-frame clones and leaves some out. Among around 91,000 clones listed, around 60% were seen once. Sequenced material: PBMCs. These TCRs come from a human donor in good health.

This clone was found a few times. The rearrangement links TRBV4-2 to TRBJ1-1, with D perhaps TRBD1 (5 bases). Germline CDR1 LGHNA, CDR2 YNFKEQ. Between the trimmed V and J ends, which lost 1 base and 7 bases, there was a span of 13 bases. The CDR3 contains 14 residues. CDR3 sequence reads: CASSQAGGRDEAFF. CDR3 nucleotide sequence: TGTGCCAGCAGCCAAGCCGGGGGACGAGATGAAGCTTTCTTT.

The chain joins TRBV5-1 to TRBJ1-1; weak D call: TRBD1 (6 bases). V lost 0 bases, J lost 1 base, and 10 bases lay in between. Germline CDR1 reads SGHRS; CDR2 reads YFSETQ. CDR3 size: 15 residues. CDR3 amino acids: CASSLGDISNTEAFF. CDR3 coding DNA: TGCGCCAGCAGCTTGGGGGACATATCGAACACTGAAGCTTTCTTT.

This chain joins TRBV7-9 and TRBJ2-5; possible D gene TRBD1, 6 bases. The J call may not be correct, given that the DNA end is closer to TRBJ2-7. Germline V gene lookup returns CDR1 SEHNR and CDR2 FQNEAQ (reference sequence). This CDR3 region has 17 residues. The CDR3 is CASSLQTGGGWGYEQYF. The CDR3 bases are TGTGCCAGCAGCTTACAGACAGGTGGGGGATGGGGCTACGAGCAGTACTTC.

V gene TRBV14 combines with J gene TRBJ2-7; D not resolved. Trimming removed 4 bases from V and 0 bases from J, with 19 bases in between. CDR3 length equals 17 residues. Germline CDR1 and CDR2: SGHDN and FVKESK. CDR3 sequence reads: CASSRDGSESISYEQYF. The CDR3 nucleotides read TGTGCCAGCAGCCGTGATGGTTCCGAATCTATCTCCTACGAGCAGTACTTC.

In the case of this clone: One end of the junction does not line up with germline, which may come from a read error. The chain is built from TRBV27 and TRBJ2-7; 9 bases align to TRBD1. Per the germline V gene, CDR1 is MNHEY and CDR2 is SMNVEV (reference sequence). This CDR3 has 13 residues. CDR3 sequence (DNA): TGTGCCAGCAGTTGGTCCCCGGGACAGGGAATATCTTTC. Translation: CASSWSPGQGISF.

The rearrangement uses TRBV2 and TRBJ2-3; 12 bases are a match to TRBD2. J was trimmed by 5 bases and V by 5 bases; bases with no gene match: 8. This CDR3 has 16 amino acids. The V gene's germline CDR1 is SNHLY and CDR2 FYNNEI. The CDR3 DNA is TGTGCCAGCAGTACCCGGACTAGCGGGGCTGGAGATACGCAGTATTTT. Residues: CASSTRTSGAGDTQYF.

CDR3 in amino acids: CASSWTGSNYGYTF. CDR3 nucleotide sequence: TGTGCCAGCAGCTGGACAGGATCCAACTATGGCTACACCTTC. The genes are TRBV7-9 and TRBJ1-2; 7 bases are shared with TRBD1. Looked up from germline, CDR1 is SEHNR and CDR2 is FQNEAQ (reference sequence). The trim removed 4 bases at V and 2 bases at J, leaving 4 bases unmatched. CDR3 length equals 14 residues.

V usage is TRBV4-3 and J usage is TRBJ2-1, with D possibly being TRBD2 (6 bases). This CDR3 is built from 14 residues. The V end was cut by 1 base, the J end by 7 bases, with 11 bases between. From germline, CDR1 is LGHNA and CDR2 YSLEER. The CDR3 DNA is TGCGCCAGCAGCCAAGGACTAGTCTCGAATGAGCAGTTCTTC. Protein sequence: CASSQGLVSNEQFF.

The V and J genes are TRBV2 and TRBJ2-5, with a tentative D call TRBD2 (6 bases). Between the trimmed V and J ends, which lost 6 bases and 3 bases, there was a span of 11 bases. The CDR3 is made up of 13 amino acids. Germline V gene sequence: CDR1 SNHLY, CDR2 FYNNEI. The CDR3 DNA follows: TGTGCCAGCAGCCAGGGAGGTAAAGAGACCCAGTACTTC. This translates into CASSQGGKETQYF.

About this clone: Germline and junction disagree at one end, which may indicate a read error. This rearrangement joins TRBV5-1 to TRBJ2-2; D may be TRBD1 (6 bases). The CDR3 runs to 15 residues. CDR1 SGHRS and CDR2 YFSETQ come from the germline V gene. The CDR3 region is CASSSSRGNTEELFF. In DNA form, the CDR3 reads TGCGCCAGCAGCAGCTCAAGGGGGAACACCGAGGAGCTGTTTTTT.

This clone was detected only once. The chain is built from TRBV7-9 and TRBJ2-7; the match to TRBD1 covers 8 bases. Germline V gene data show CDR1 as SEHNR and CDR2 as FQNEAQ (reference sequence). Trimming removed 5 bases from V and 5 bases from J; junction bases left unmatched: 8. The length of the CDR3 is 14 residues. CDR3 loop: CASSRQGPGNEQYF. CDR3 DNA sequence: TGTGCCAGCAGCCGACAGGGGCCGGGGAACGAGCAGTACTTC.

The rearrangement uses TRBV5-6 and TRBJ1-4, with a weak D call TRBD1 (5 bases). This CDR3 region has 15 residues. The germline V and J ends were trimmed by 2 bases and 7 bases, with 15 bases remaining between them. Germline V gene lookup returns CDR1 SGHDT and CDR2 YYEEEE. CDR3 sequence: CASSFKDSGGEKLFF. CDR3 nucleotide sequence: TGTGCCAGCAGCTTCAAAGACTCCGGGGGTGAAAAACTGTTTTTT. Supplemented by reference TRBV5-6 and TRBJ1-4, the full variable domain reads DAGVTQSPTHLIKTRGQQVTLRCSPKSGHDTVSWYQQALGQGPQFIFQYYEEEERQRGNFPDRFSGHQFPNYSSELNVNALLLGDSALYLCASSFKDSGGEKLFFGSGTQLSVL.

The chain has TRBV29-1 and TRBJ2-2, with 9 bases that match TRBD1. Germline CDR1 is SQVTM and CDR2 is ANQGSEA. V gave up 7 bases and J gave up 5 bases; unmatched junction bases: 5. The CDR3 contains 13 residues. This CDR3 reads CSGGTGRTGELFF. Written as DNA, the CDR3 is TGCAGCGGCGGGACAGGGAGGACCGGGGAGCTGTTTTTT.

This clone came up a few times. This chain links TRBV27 with TRBJ2-1; tentatively, D is TRBD1 (6 bases). The CDR3 runs 14 residues. The ends were cut back, 3 bases at V and 4 bases at J, with 10 bases in the middle. Per germline, CDR1 MNHEY and CDR2 SMNVEV (reference sequence). The CDR3 sequence is CASSLVRGYNEQFF. The CDR3 DNA is TGTGCCAGCAGTTTGGTTAGGGGGTACAATGAGCAGTTCTTC.

The CDR3 reads CASSDYRETYEQYF. The CDR3 nucleotides are TGTGCCAGCAGCGATTACAGGGAGACCTACGAGCAGTACTTC. The rearrangement uses TRBV5-4 and TRBJ2-7; D is possibly TRBD1 (6 bases). The CDR3 consists of 14 residues. V was clipped by 4 bases and J by 2 bases, with 13 bases between them. Germline lookup yields CDR1 SGHNT and CDR2 YYREEE (reference sequence).

This clone has more than one count but fewer than ten. CDR3 sequence (DNA): TGCGCCAGCAGCTTGGATCCGGGCTATAATTCACCCCTCCACTTT. The encoded protein is CASSLDPGYNSPLHF. The genes are TRBV5-1 and TRBJ1-6; D remains ambiguous. The V end lost 0 bases, the J end lost 3 bases, and 7 bases lay between the germline ends. The length of the CDR3 is 15 residues. Per the germline V gene, CDR1 is SGHRS and CDR2 is YFSETQ. Drawing the rest from reference TRBV5-1 and TRBJ1-6, the complete variable domain is KAGVTQTPRYLIKTRGQQVTLSCSPISGHRSVSWYQQTPGQGLQFLFEYFSETQRNKGNFPGRFSGRQFSNSRSEMNVSTLELGDSALYLCASSLDPGYNSPLHFGNGTRLTVT.

The table lists this clone with a count of one. The DNA for the CDR3 is TGTGCCAGCTCACCGGTTACAGGGGCAACTAATGAAAAACTGTTTTTT. Its protein product is CASSPVTGATNEKLFF. The V and J genes are TRBV18 and TRBJ1-4, with 7 positions matching TRBD1. This CDR3 contains 16 residues. Germline V gene sequence: CDR1 KGHSH, CDR2 LQKENI. J lost 0 bases, V lost 3 bases, and 4 bases had no gene match. Together with reference TRBV18 and TRBJ1-4, the CDR3 gives the full variable domain: NAGVMQNPRHLVRRRGQEARLRCSPMKGHSHVYWYRQLPEEGLKFMVYLQKENIIDESGMPKERFSAEFPKEGPSILRIQQVVRGDSAAYFCASSPVTGATNEKLFFGSGTQLSVL.

About this clone: As the CDR3 is not closed by the conserved phenylalanine or tryptophan, this likely results from a read error. The limits of the CDR3 on the DNA are not certain, so only TCRdb's listed CDR3 is given. This sequence joins TRBV5-4 and TRBJ2-4; the table assigns TRBD2, which was not confirmed against the DNA. In germline, CDR1 is SGHNT, CDR2 YYREEE (reference sequence). The CDR3 has 13 amino acids, counting both end residues. The CDR3 is CASSRGLAGGPEV.

V gene TRBV9 combines with J gene TRBJ1-1; the D gene is possibly TRBD1 (6 bases). The CDR3 spans 15 residues. Germline-derived CDR1 and CDR2 are SGDLS and YYNGEE. V lost 4 bases to trimming and J lost 10 bases, with 23 bases between them. The CDR3 is CASSPTVGGLQGAFF. For the CDR3, the DNA is TGTGCCAGCAGCCCGACCGTAGGGGGTTTACAGGGAGCTTTCTTT.

The CDR3 is CASSNRDSPYNSPLHF. DNA of the CDR3: TGTGCCAGCAGCAACCGGGACAGTCCGTATAATTCACCCCTCCACTTT. The V gene is TRBV11-2, the J gene TRBJ1-6, with 7 positions matching TRBD1. The CDR3 has 16 amino acids. V dropped 5 bases and J dropped 4; count of bases not matched to a gene: 8. Germline loops: CDR1 SGHAT, CDR2 FQNNGV.

The chain employs TRBV13 and TRBJ1-1; tentatively, D is TRBD1 (6 bases). The CDR3 is 19 residues long. Germline values: CDR1 PRHDT, CDR2 FYEKMQ (reference sequence). The germline V and J ends were trimmed by 3 bases and 6 bases, with 29 bases remaining between them. CDR3 sequence: CASSLSGLGRGGRPPEAFF. The CDR3 nucleotides read TGTGCCAGCAGCTTGTCGGGTTTGGGGCGGGGGGGGCGTCCCCCTGAAGCTTTCTTT.

This clone was picked up a small number of times. The chain recombines TRBV4-3 with TRBJ2-5, with 9 bases lining up with TRBD2. Looked up from germline, CDR1 is LGHNA and CDR2 is YSLEER. V was clipped by 0 bases and J by 2 bases; unmatched bases: 10. The CDR3 contains 18 residues. CDR3 protein: CASSQDWARGGRQETQYF. In DNA, the CDR3 is TGCGCCAGCAGCCAAGATTGGGCGCGGGGGGGCCGACAAGAGACCCAGTACTTC.

The chain links TRBV12-5 to TRBJ2-1; 11 bases line up with TRBD2. The V segment lost 3 bases and the J segment 6 bases; nucleotides outside the gene matches: 7. CDR1 LGHNT and CDR2 FRNRAP come from the germline V gene. CDR3 length: 16 residues. This chain's CDR3 is CASGFLAGGGTNEQFF. CDR3 coding DNA: TGTGCTAGTGGTTTCCTAGCGGGGGGCGGTACCAATGAGCAGTTCTTC.

The chain recombines TRBV5-4 with TRBJ1-1; weak D call: TRBD1 (6 bases). CDR3 size: 15 residues. Trimming cost V 3 bases and J 0 bases, with 12 bases left between them. CDR1 and CDR2 (germline): SGHNT, YYREEE (reference sequence). The CDR3 sequence is CASSSQTGMNTEAFF. CDR3 DNA: TGTGCCAGCAGCTCCCAGACAGGCATGAACACTGAAGCTTTCTTT.

The chain has TRBV19 and TRBJ1-1; 7 nucleotides match TRBD1. V gave up 0 bases and J gave up 2 bases; unmatched junction bases: 6. The CDR3 covers 16 residues. Germline V CDR1 and CDR2: LNHDA, SQIVND (reference sequence). The CDR3 is CASSIDRTGSNTEAFF. CDR3 coding DNA: TGTGCCAGTAGTATAGACCGGACAGGTAGTAACACTGAAGCTTTCTTT.

Turning to this clone: The sample holds other DNA sequences that translate to the same CDR3. The CDR3 here is CASSLDTGSSGTGELFF. CDR3 nucleotides: TGTGCCAGCAGCTTGGATACAGGCAGTTCGGGTACCGGGGAGCTGTTTTTT. V is TRBV5-6 and J is TRBJ2-2; a possible D gene is TRBD1 (5 bases). CDR1 SGHDT and CDR2 YYEEEE come from the germline V gene. The ends were cut back, 0 bases at V and 5 bases at J, with 17 bases in the middle. The CDR3 extends over 17 amino acids.

This chain links TRBV4-1 with TRBJ2-1; 11 bases map to TRBD2. CDR1 and CDR2 from the germline V gene are MGHRA and YSYEKL. Trimming took 3 bases from V and 5 from J; bases not matched to a gene: 6. The CDR3 length is 16 residues. The CDR3 DNA follows: TGCGCCAGCAGCCATGTAGCGGGGGGGCCGCACAATGAGCAGTTCTTC. Translating it yields CASSHVAGGPHNEQFF.